This T cell receptor (beta chain) was obtained from a study of blood T cell repertoires in COVID-19. As for the study in general: Donors in the United States, Italy and Spain gave samples during acute or convalescent COVID-19.

Ages ranged from about 18 to 89 years, with residence in approximately 25 US areas. Profiled with immunoSEQ multiplex PCR; TCRdb holds only in-frame clones, not every one. The sample yields roughly 400,000 clones, roughly 86% seen once. J gave up 5 bases and V 0 bases, and 2 bases lay outside the gene matches. Germline V gene sequence: CDR1 SGHRS, CDR2 YFSETQ. The CDR3 extends over 13 amino acids. The sequencing sample was made of PBMCs or T cells enriched from blood (not recorded which). The sequence was collected from a woman aged 30 to 39 who had recovered from COVID-19. The V call is TRBV5-1, the J call TRBJ2-7, with 7 bases that match TRBD1. In DNA form, the CDR3 reads TGCGCCAGCAGCTTGGGCGACAGGGACGAGCAGTACTTC. This sequence encodes CASSLGDRDEQYF.